This T cell receptor delta chain is drawn from a study of gamma-delta T cells after stem cell transplantation. The ends lost 4 bases at V and 4 bases at J; junction bases unmatched: 11. From germline, CDR1 is GEAIGNYY and CDR2 EKD. CDR3 size: 18 residues. TCRdb re-processed the RT-PCR reads using CATT. The sample records 1,000 to 1,500 delta-chain clones, less than 2% being singletons. This clone was seen a few times. Translating this DNA gives a protein that differs at residue 4 from the TCRdb one, which belongs to a much larger clone; a read error is likely, and the protein shown is this translation.

The sample comprised gamma-delta T cells. The chain couples TRDV2 to TRDJ2; 13 bases align to TRDD3. The clonotype was recovered from a human donor. It is not recorded whose cells these are; they may come from a transplant donor. This chain's CDR3 is CACEAVLGDTRKTAQLFF. CDR3 coding DNA: TGTGCCTGTGAGGCGGTACTGGGGGATACGCGGAAGACAGCACAACTCTTCTTT.